Described below is a single T cell receptor beta chain sequence and its context. No antigen is known for it. The V and J ends lost 9 bases and 2 bases respectively, with 13 bases between them. CDR3 size: 13 residues. Germline V lookup: CDR1 LNHDA, CDR2 SQIVND (reference sequence). The data belong to a study of OX40 agonist ivuxolimab in advanced cancers. TCRdb's copy holds only in-frame clones and misses some; the assay was immunoSEQ multiplex PCR. The table records 60,000 or so clones, 88% of them present only once. General study results and limits: Fewer expanded clones were found on average in CD4+ than in CD8+ T cells.

This sequence joins TRBV19 and TRBJ1-1; D gene uncertain. This specimen was CD4+ or CD8+ T cells sorted from blood, taken in a trial of the OX40 agonist ivuxolimab. This clonotype was obtained from an adult with an advanced solid tumor such as melanoma, head and neck, liver or kidney cancer. In DNA form, the CDR3 reads TGTGCCAGCAGCTTGTGGGGAAACACTGAAGCTTTCTTT. Residues: CASSLWGNTEAFF.